What follows are 20 T cell receptor beta chains derived from one specimen sequenced in a study of beta chain features in type 1 diabetes. Antigen specificity for these receptors is unknown. The study's findings and limits: Moderate but significant shortening of TCRB CDR3s was recorded in all four CD4+ subsets from Type 1 diabetes patients.

Sequencing targeted expressed TCRB transcripts, as all isolated RNA had been reverse transcribed. TCRdb's copy holds only in-frame clones and misses some; the assay was immunoSEQ multiplex PCR. The sample has around 600,000 clones, under 15% seen once. Material for sequencing was naive CD4+ T cells from blood. These receptors all come from a man aged 30 to 39 with type 1 diabetes.

This clone has just a few counts. The chain is built from TRBV6-1 and TRBJ2-1; D is perhaps TRBD1 (6 bases). Per the germline V gene, CDR1 is MNHNS and CDR2 is SASEGT. The CDR3 consists of 15 residues. V lost 2 bases and J 3 bases, leaving 11 bases between the germline ends. CDR3 residues: CASSERQGIYNEQFF. The CDR3 coding sequence is TGTGCCAGCAGTGAAAGGCAGGGGATCTACAATGAGCAGTTCTTC.

The chain has TRBV7-2 and TRBJ2-1; the D gene is possibly TRBD2 (6 bases). This CDR3 has 16 amino acids. Germline CDR1 is SGHTA and CDR2 is FQGNSA. Trimming left V 6 bases short and J 2 bases short, with 17 bases between. The CDR3 here is CASSQTSGRPYNEQFF. The CDR3 bases are TGTGCCAGCAGTCAGACTAGTGGTAGGCCCTACAATGAGCAGTTCTTC.

This clone appeared a few times. This chain connects TRBV7-2 to TRBJ2-1; a possible D gene is TRBD2 (5 bases). Germline CDR1 is SGHTA and CDR2 is FQGNSA. The CDR3 sequence is 14 residues long. Trimming removed 0 bases from V and 5 bases from J, with 8 bases in between. DNA of the CDR3: TGTGCCAGCAGCTTAGCTAGGGAGAACAATGAGCAGTTCTTC. It translates to CASSLARENNEQFF.

V gene TRBV10-3 combines with J gene TRBJ2-1; TRBD1 aligns across 8 bases. After removal of 0 bases from V and 3 bases from J, the junction contained 1 base not matched to a gene. Germline V gives CDR1 ENHRY, CDR2 SYGVKD. This CDR3 spans 15 amino acids. CDR3 amino acids: CAISESGQDYNEQFF. As DNA, the CDR3 is TGTGCCATCAGTGAGTCGGGACAGGACTACAATGAGCAGTTCTTC.

A single count supports this clone. J is TRBJ2-5 and V is TRBV7-6; no definite D call. CDR1 and CDR2 (germline): SGHVS, FNYEAQ. The CDR3 has 13 residues. V was clipped by 3 bases and J by 0 bases, with 5 bases between them. CDR3 in DNA: TGTGCCAGCAGCTTCCAGAACCAAGAGACCCAGTACTTC. This sequence encodes CASSFQNQETQYF.

This clone came up a few times. The chain carries TRBV19 and TRBJ2-1; D might be TRBD1 (5 bases). Looked up from germline, CDR1 is LNHDA and CDR2 is SQIVND (reference sequence). The CDR3 length is 12 residues. V was shortened by 5 bases and J by 9 bases, with 11 bases between the two germline ends. CDR3 sequence reads: CASSQGGGEQFF. Here the CDR3 DNA reads TGTGCCAGTAGTCAGGGCGGCGGTGAGCAGTTCTTC.

The chain links TRBV5-6 to TRBJ1-2; no firm D call. V lost 0 bases, J lost 8 bases, and 11 bases lay in between. Germline loops: CDR1 SGHDT, CDR2 YYEEEE. The CDR3 spans 13 residues. CDR3 in amino acids: CASSLVKPRGYTF. In nucleotides, the CDR3 is TGTGCCAGCAGCTTGGTTAAACCCAGGGGCTACACCTTC.

The chain couples TRBV7-2 to TRBJ1-2; 10 bases match TRBD1. The junction had 8 bases not matched to a gene; V was cut back by 5 bases and J by 8 bases. CDR3 length: 14 residues. CDR1 is SGHTA, CDR2 FQGNSA, per germline. This chain's CDR3 is CASSIGTGVYGYTF. The CDR3 DNA sequence: TGTGCCAGCAGCATCGGGACAGGGGTATACGGCTACACCTTC. Full variable domain (rest looked up from reference TRBV7-2 and TRBJ1-2): GAGVSQSPSNKVTEKGKDVELRCDPISGHTALYWYRQSLGQGLEFLIYFQGNSAPDKSGLPSDRFSAERTGGSVSTLTIQRTQQEDSAVYLCASSIGTGVYGYTFGSGTRLTVV.

V gene TRBV11-2 combines with J gene TRBJ1-6; D possibly corresponds to TRBD1 (5 bases). The CDR3 spans 14 residues. CDR1 and CDR2 from the germline V gene are SGHAT and FQNNGV. The V and J ends lost 5 bases and 7 bases respectively, with 12 bases between them. The CDR3 DNA reads TGTGCCAGCAGCCGCGACAGAGGGAATTCACCCCTCCACTTT. Translated: CASSRDRGNSPLHF.

This clone has just a few counts. The chain uses TRBV9 and TRBJ2-6; unclear D gene. Germline CDR1 SGDLS, CDR2 YYNGEE. Trimming left V 0 bases short and J 0 bases short, with 10 bases between. The CDR3 runs to 17 residues. DNA for the CDR3: TGTGCCAGCAGCGTAGGTGTCAGCGACTCTGGGGCCAACGTCCTGACTTTC. Encoded protein: CASSVGVSDSGANVLTF.

This chain joins TRBV10-3 and TRBJ2-6; D might be TRBD1 (5 bases). Looked up from germline, CDR1 is ENHRY and CDR2 is SYGVKD. CDR3 size: 17 residues. V lost 4 bases and J lost 0, with 13 bases in between. The CDR3 sequence: CAISGAGPSSGANVLTF. The DNA of the CDR3 is TGTGCCATCAGTGGTGCAGGGCCAAGCTCTGGGGCCAACGTCCTGACTTTC.

This clone was counted only a few times. The V call is TRBV7-9, the J call TRBJ2-1, with 8 positions matching TRBD2. The length of the CDR3 is 15 residues. V shed 6 bases, J shed 0 bases, and the junction held 4 bases outside the gene matches. Germline CDR1 SEHNR, CDR2 FQNEAQ (reference sequence). The CDR3 protein is CASRERGSSYNEQFF. The CDR3 DNA reads TGTGCCAGCAGGGAGCGGGGGAGCTCCTACAATGAGCAGTTCTTC.

This clone was counted between two and nine times. V usage is TRBV7-9 and J usage is TRBJ2-1, with 10 bases that match TRBD2. This CDR3 has 18 amino acids. V lost 4 bases to trimming and J lost 0 bases; unmatched junction nucleotides: 9. CDR1 and CDR2 (germline): SEHNR, FQNEAQ (reference sequence). The CDR3 DNA is TGTGCCAGCAGCTCCCCAGCGGGGGGGCCTAGCTCCTACAATGAGCAGTTCTTC. Protein sequence: CASSSPAGGPSSYNEQFF. Full variable domain (remainder filled in from reference TRBV7-9 and TRBJ2-1): DTGVSQNPRHKITKRGQNVTFRCDPISEHNRLYWYRQTLGQGPEFLTYFQNEAQLEKSRLLSDRFSAERPKGSFSTLEIQRTEQGDSAMYLCASSSPAGGPSSYNEQFFGPGTRLTVL.

V gene TRBV7-8 combines with J gene TRBJ1-2; possibly TRBD1 for D (6 bases). The germline V gene encodes CDR1 SGHVS and CDR2 FQNEAQ. V was pared by 1 base and J by 4 bases, with 7 bases between. The CDR3 is made up of 13 amino acids. Written as DNA, the CDR3 is TGTGCCAGCAGCTTAGTGGACAGCTATGGCTACACCTTC. Translated: CASSLVDSYGYTF.

The chain recombines TRBV6-6 with TRBJ1-4, with D uncertain. The CDR3 loop spans 11 amino acids. Trimming took 8 bases from V and 8 from J, leaving 9 bases between them. The germline CDR1 and CDR2 sequences are MNHNY and SVGAGI (reference sequence). For the CDR3, the DNA is TGTGCCAGCTCTGTAGAAGAAAAACTGTTTTTT. Translation: CASSVEEKLFF.

The chain uses TRBV30 and TRBJ1-4; D gene uncertain. Germline V gene sequence: CDR1 GTSNPN, CDR2 SVGIG (reference sequence). The CDR3 is 16 amino acids. Trimming pared 5 bases from V and 4 bases from J, leaving 20 bases between. CDR3 amino acids: CAWAPDRTEINEKLFF. The CDR3 coding sequence is TGTGCCTGGGCCCCGGACCGGACGGAAATTAATGAAAAACTGTTTTTT.

This clone was seen more than once but under ten times. V gene TRBV5-6 combines with J gene TRBJ2-1; the D gene is possibly TRBD1 (6 bases). V was cut by 1 base and J by 6 bases, with 11 bases left in between. In germline, CDR1 is SGHDT, CDR2 YYEEEE. The CDR3 covers 14 residues. The CDR3 sequence: CASSLLGAGNEQFF. Written as DNA, the CDR3 is TGTGCCAGCAGCTTGTTGGGGGCGGGCAATGAGCAGTTCTTC.

This clone was counted only a few times. The V call is TRBV4-3, the J call TRBJ2-3, with D tentatively TRBD1 or TRBD2 (5 bases each). The CDR3 spans 14 residues. Germline V CDR1 and CDR2: LGHNA, YSLEER. V lost 3 bases, J lost 4 bases, and 11 bases lay in between. CDR3 amino acids: CASSQGVAPDTQYF. CDR3 nucleotide sequence: TGCGCCAGCAGCCAGGGGGTGGCCCCAGATACGCAGTATTTT.

CDR3 DNA: TGTGCCAGCAGTGCGTTTCGGACTGATTTAAACTATGGCTACACCTTC. It specifies CASSAFRTDLNYGYTF. V gene TRBV6-1 combines with J gene TRBJ1-2; D not certain. Germline V gives CDR1 MNHNS, CDR2 SASEGT. The CDR3 extends over 16 amino acids. V gave up 4 bases and J gave up 2 bases, with 17 bases separating them.

The chain links TRBV2 to TRBJ2-7, with D tentatively TRBD2 (5 bases). The CDR3 is made up of 12 amino acids. Deletions cut 6 bases from V and 3 bases from J, with 9 bases between. CDR1 SNHLY and CDR2 FYNNEI come from the germline V gene. The CDR3 DNA is TGTGCCAGCAGGACGGACTTCTACGAGCAGTACTTC. This encodes CASRTDFYEQYF.